Listed below are T cell receptor beta chains from one sample, sequenced in a study of blood T cell repertoires in COVID-19. The data were produced by immunoSEQ multiplex PCR, yet TCRdb's version contains in-frame clones alone and is incomplete. The table lists about 240,000 clones, 70% to 85% of them singletons, with around 9.9% in the top ten. Sequenced sample: peripheral blood. These receptors all stem from a woman of 80 years or more with acute or convalescent COVID-19. Each CDR3 is given with its conserved first and last residue. A D gene is named only where the DNA matches it firmly. The size of a clone is reported for some rows only, either as once, few or many, or as a class for expanded clones.

>once|TRBV18|TRBJ2-6|-
CASSPQEGSGANVLTF
TGTGCCAGCTCACCGCAGGAGGGCTCTGGGGCCAACGTCCTGACTTTC
>-|TRBV19|TRBJ1-4|-
CASRITAVNEKLFF
TGTGCCAGTAGAATAACTGCGGTGAATGAAAAACTGTTTTTT
>-|TRBV6-5|TRBJ2-3|TRBD1
CASRQTGLDTQYF
TGTGCCAGCAGGCAGACAGGGTTAGATACGCAGTATTTT
>-|TRBV2|TRBJ1-5|-
CASSEWGGPNQPQHF
TGTGCCAGCAGTGAATGGGGGGGCCCCAATCAGCCCCAGCATTTT
>-|TRBV12-3/TRBV12-4|TRBJ2-3|-
CASSLGGPDTQYF
TGTGCCAGCAGTTTGGGTGGGCCAGATACGCAGTATTTT
>-|TRBV14|TRBJ1-1|-
CASSQRGYTEAFF
TGTGCCAGCAGCCAAAGGGGGTACACTGAAGCTTTCTTT
>-|TRBV25-1|TRBJ1-5|TRBD1
CASRDRADQPQHF
TGTGCCAGCAGGGACAGGGCCGATCAGCCCCAGCATTTT
>-|TRBV28|TRBJ1-2|TRBD1
CASRLRGQGNYGYTF
TGTGCCAGCAGACTAAGGGGACAGGGGAACTATGGCTACACCTTC
>few|TRBV5-1|TRBJ2-7|-
CASSLQTLNYEQYF
TGCGCCAGCAGCTTACAGACCTTAAACTACGAGCAGTACTTC
>-|TRBV19|TRBJ2-3|TRBD2
CASSVSGASTDTQYF
TGTGCCAGTAGCGTTAGCGGGGCTAGCACAGATACGCAGTATTTT
>few|TRBV3-1/TRBV3-2|TRBJ1-4|TRBD1
CASSQPGQNEKLFF
TGTGCCAGCAGCCAACCGGGACAGAATGAAAAACTGTTTTTT